This is a list of T cell receptor beta chains from one sample in a study of control samples from healthy donors and cancer patients. Method: immunoSEQ multiplex PCR; TCRdb's copy keeps in-frame clones and lacks some. The data show some 100,000 clones, approximately 90% seen once. The sequenced material came from blood. These receptors originate from a human donor in good health. The donor label of this sample is uncertain. Both conserved end residues are part of each CDR3. Fields, in order: V gene, J gene, CDR3 protein.

TRBV29-1	TRBJ2-7	CSVGDSSYEQYF
TRBV30	TRBJ2-3	CAWSVGTDTQYF
TRBV18	TRBJ1-4	CASSNHTGTGRKLFF
TRBV19	TRBJ1-1	CASIEGPKAFF
TRBV6-6	TRBJ2-1	CASRGGIEQFF
TRBV30	TRBJ1-2	CAWSMDTSANYGYTF
TRBV19	TRBJ2-7	CASSISGVSPEQYF
TRBV19	TRBJ1-2	CASMRDHYGYTF
TRBV28	TRBJ1-4	CASSPPGTGAEKLFF
TRBV7-9	TRBJ2-3	CASSFAINTDTQYF
TRBV7-6	TRBJ2-3	CASSLTTGEMDTQYF
TRBV11-3	TRBJ1-5	CASSLVKRQISNQPQHF
TRBV5-1	TRBJ2-2	CASSLGVNTGELFF
TRBV10-3	TRBJ1-1	CAISEERGTEAFF
TRBV3-1/TRBV3-2	TRBJ2-5	CARTGGGNEETQYF
TRBV19	TRBJ2-3	CATTDRGWADTQYF
TRBV14	TRBJ1-5	CASSGQGNQPQHF
TRBV2	TRBJ2-2	CASTLARDRPNTGELFF
TRBV27	TRBJ2-7	CASSLFWGNAYEQYF
TRBV14	TRBJ2-1	CASSRIASGGAYEQFF
TRBV5-8	TRBJ2-7	CASSLGGTGIYEQYF
TRBV7-9	TRBJ2-5	CASSPRDRQGRMRETQYF
TRBV12-5	TRBJ2-1	CASGFIGGGPRNEQFF
TRBV5-1	TRBJ1-3	CASSLSNSGNTIYF
TRBV5-5	TRBJ2-5	CASSYRGGETQYF
TRBV13	TRBJ2-5	CASSPAAGQETQYF
TRBV5-6	TRBJ2-2	CASSFGTGDAGELFF
TRBV19	TRBJ1-5	CASSIGVGFRNQPQHF
TRBV18	TRBJ1-5	CASSPKGSTPQHF
TRBV6-5	TRBJ1-5	CASSSNLNQPQHF
TRBV7-2	TRBJ1-4	CASGPGTSNEKLFF
TRBV15	TRBJ2-2	CATSRETGGSTGELFF
TRBV12-3/TRBV12-4	TRBJ1-2	CASSSGGHGYTF
TRBV5-5	TRBJ2-5	CASSFLGEGETQYF
TRBV3-1/TRBV3-2	TRBJ1-2	CASSQDRGQGATTF
TRBV6-5	TRBJ2-7	CASSFGNEQYF
TRBV19	TRBJ2-3	CASSIRGWVTDTQYF
TRBV7-9	TRBJ1-2	CASSPTPWELKANYGYTF
TRBV5-1	TRBJ1-2	CASGEGQGSYGYTF
TRBV5-4	TRBJ1-1	CASSLDSVRVTEALF
TRBV7-2	TRBJ2-7	CASSLGNLYEQYF
TRBV29-1	TRBJ1-3	CSVEGQGRNTIYF
TRBV29-1	TRBJ2-2	CSVEDRGLSGELFF
TRBV24-1	TRBJ1-5	CATAPGLHQPQHF
TRBV7-8	TRBJ2-1	CASSIENQQFF
TRBV6-2/TRBV6-3	TRBJ1-5	CASSYFQDYQPQHF
TRBV3-1/TRBV3-2	TRBJ1-3	CASSQPAGNTIYF
TRBV28	TRBJ2-4	CASSAPLNIQYF
TRBV29-1	TRBJ1-5	CSVRVGSNQPQHF